Shown below are 17 T cell receptor beta chains from a single sample sequenced in a study of T cell repertoires in cytomegalovirus infection. TCRdb ran MiXCR on the reads and lists one entry per CDR3 protein. Of around 900,000 distinct CDR3 sequences listed, approximately 30% are singletons. No antigen has been identified for these receptors. Sequencing used cultured CD8+ T cells from PBMCs, obtained from culture after CMV antigen stimulation. These receptors all stem from a human donor in good health (CMV status not recorded). Some clones in this sample may be carry-over from other donors' samples.

The chain couples TRBV6-6 to TRBJ1-5; 7 positions match TRBD1. From germline, CDR1 is MNHNY and CDR2 SVGAGI (reference sequence). With V trimmed by 5 bases and J by 6 bases, 16 bases remained unmatched. The CDR3 is made up of 17 amino acids. CDR3 amino acids: CASSLRDSLTGGQPQHF. DNA for the CDR3: TGTGCCAGCAGTCTGCGGGACAGCCTTACGGGGGGTCAGCCCCAGCATTTT.

This clonotype was recorded at least ten times. V gene TRBV6-6 combines with J gene TRBJ1-2, with unresolved D. V lost 3 bases and J 2 bases, leaving 13 bases between the germline ends. CDR1 MNHNY and CDR2 SVGAGI come from the germline V gene (reference sequence). The CDR3 has 15 residues. CDR3 coding DNA: TGTGCCAGCAGTTATGGTCCCCGGCAGAACTATGGCTACACCTTC. This translates into CASSYGPRQNYGYTF.

This clonotype occurred a few times. A read error may account for a junction end that differs from germline. This rearrangement joins TRBV10-1 to TRBJ2-3; D unresolved. Germline V gene data show CDR1 as WNHNN and CDR2 as SYGVQD (reference sequence). The CDR3 contains 14 residues. CDR3 DNA: TGCGCCAGCAGTGAGTTTGGGCGCACTGATACGCAGTATTTT. This codes for CASSEFGRTDTQYF.

V and J are TRBV4-2 and TRBJ1-1, with TRBD1 identical over 7 bases. The CDR3 sequence is 15 residues long. V dropped 4 bases and J dropped 1; count of bases not matched to a gene: 6. CDR1 is LGHNA, CDR2 YNFKEQ, per germline. The CDR3 DNA reads as TGTGCCAGCAGCCGAGCGGGACAGAGGAACACTGAAGCTTTCTTT. Amino acid sequence: CASSRAGQRNTEAFF.

This clonotype was found a few times. The J gene is TRBJ1-2, the V gene TRBV10-3; D not resolved. Trimming took off 0 bases at V and 4 bases at J, with 6 bases between the two ends. Per the germline V gene, CDR1 is ENHRY and CDR2 is SYGVKD. The CDR3 consists of 13 residues. The CDR3 spells CAISESMSYGYTF. Here the CDR3 DNA reads TGTGCCATCAGTGAGTCAATGAGCTATGGCTACACCTTC.

V and J are TRBV27 and TRBJ1-2, with D tentatively TRBD1 (5 bases). Trimming took 2 bases from V and 2 from J, leaving 18 bases between them. This CDR3 has 17 residues. Per germline, CDR1 MNHEY and CDR2 SMNVEV (reference sequence). CDR3 sequence: CASSLRGTGEKNYGYTF. The CDR3 DNA sequence: TGTGCCAGCAGTTTAAGGGGAACGGGGGAAAAGAACTATGGCTACACCTTC.

This clonotype has at least ten counts. This chain links TRBV7-9 with TRBJ1-3; D unclear. Trimming cost V 5 bases and J 4 bases, with 12 bases left between them. Germline lookup yields CDR1 SEHNR and CDR2 FQNEAQ (reference sequence). The CDR3 loop spans 14 amino acids. Here the CDR3 DNA reads TGTGCCAGCAGCCGTCGACTTGAAGGAAACACCATATATTTT. The encoded protein is CASSRRLEGNTIYF.

The CDR3, as DNA: TGTGCCAGCAGCTTAAATCGCGCCCAGGGACAGGCCTACAATGAGCAGTTCTTC. As protein: CASSLNRAQGQAYNEQFF. This chain connects TRBV7-2 to TRBJ2-1; 8 bases line up with TRBD1. This CDR3 contains 18 residues. The V gene's germline CDR1 is SGHTA and CDR2 FQGNSA. Unmatched junction bases numbered 11, after V lost 2 bases and J lost 2 bases.

The V and J genes are TRBV27 and TRBJ1-6; the D gene is possibly TRBD1 (5 bases). CDR3 size: 17 residues. Germline values: CDR1 MNHEY, CDR2 SMNVEV (reference sequence). Trimming took off 2 bases at V and 7 bases at J, with 18 bases between the two ends. CDR3 sequence: CASSLGEPGRINSPLHF. The CDR3 coding sequence is TGTGCCAGCAGTTTAGGGGAACCGGGACGGATAAATTCACCCCTCCACTTT.

This clonotype was recorded at least ten times. The rearrangement links TRBV6-2 or TRBV6-3 to TRBJ2-3, with D hard to call. Deletions cut 7 bases from V and 5 bases from J, with 13 bases between. The CDR3 is made up of 13 amino acids. Germline V CDR1 and CDR2: MNHEY, SVGEGT. CDR3 in amino acids: CASTHVPGDTQYF. The DNA of the CDR3 is TGTGCCAGCACCCACGTACCCGGAGATACGCAGTATTTT.

This chain joins TRBV20-1 and TRBJ2-1; D uncertain. The CDR3 extends over 14 amino acids. Germline CDR1 DFQATT, CDR2 SNEGSKA (reference sequence). The germline V and J ends were trimmed by 4 bases and 6 bases, with 16 bases remaining between them. CDR3 loop: CSAIRLESFNEQFF. As DNA, the CDR3 is TGCAGTGCTATTAGGCTAGAATCGTTCAATGAGCAGTTCTTC.

This clonotype has a handful of counts. The genes are TRBV9 and TRBJ2-1; 11 bases are a match to TRBD2. The CDR3 is 16 amino acids. CDR1 SGDLS and CDR2 YYNGEE come from the germline V gene. V was pared by 3 bases and J by 5 bases, with 7 bases of the junction left unmatched. The CDR3 here is CASSDRLAGLNNEQFF. CDR3 coding DNA: TGTGCCAGCAGCGATCGACTAGCGGGGCTAAACAATGAGCAGTTCTTC.

This clonotype was recorded a few times. The V call is TRBV12-3 or TRBV12-4, the J call TRBJ1-1; no definite D call. V was cut by 7 bases and J by 0 bases, with 9 bases left in between. The length of the CDR3 is 13 residues. The CDR3 sequence is CASKAVMNTEAFF. CDR3 sequence (DNA): TGTGCCAGCAAGGCGGTAATGAACACTGAAGCTTTCTTT.

This clonotype was counted a few times. The chain has TRBV10-3 and TRBJ2-1; D uncertain. The CDR3 contains 12 residues. The V gene's germline CDR1 is ENHRY and CDR2 SYGVKD. Trimming removed 6 bases from V and 8 bases from J, with 11 bases in between. The CDR3 is CAIRLTRDEQFF. CDR3 sequence (DNA): TGTGCCATCAGACTCACACGGGATGAGCAGTTCTTC.

This clonotype appeared many times. V gene TRBV6-5 combines with J gene TRBJ1-6; possible D gene TRBD1, 6 bases. V lost 0 bases, J lost 6 bases, and 6 bases lay in between. CDR3 length: 14 amino acids. CDR1 MNHEY and CDR2 SVGAGI come from the germline V gene. CDR3 protein: CASSYSGGNSPLHF. In DNA form, the CDR3 reads TGTGCCAGCAGTTACTCAGGGGGTAATTCACCCCTCCACTTT.

CDR3 coding DNA: TGTGCCAGCAGTTTTACGGGGGACTATAATTCACCCCTCCACTTT. This encodes CASSFTGDYNSPLHF. The chain couples TRBV27 to TRBJ1-6; D might be TRBD1 (5 bases). Germline V gene lookup returns CDR1 MNHEY and CDR2 SMNVEV (reference sequence). CDR3 size: 15 residues. V was shortened by 3 bases and J by 3 bases, with 9 bases between the two germline ends.

This clonotype was seen a few times. The chain is built from TRBV7-9 and TRBJ2-7; 8 nucleotides match TRBD1. The V and J ends lost 4 bases and 3 bases, in that order; junction bases with no gene match: 11. Germline V lookup: CDR1 SEHNR, CDR2 FQNEAQ (reference sequence). The CDR3 is made up of 16 amino acids. The CDR3 nucleotides are TGTGCCAGCAGCTCCCTCGGACAGGGTAAATACTACGAGCAGTACTTC. It translates to CASSSLGQGKYYEQYF.